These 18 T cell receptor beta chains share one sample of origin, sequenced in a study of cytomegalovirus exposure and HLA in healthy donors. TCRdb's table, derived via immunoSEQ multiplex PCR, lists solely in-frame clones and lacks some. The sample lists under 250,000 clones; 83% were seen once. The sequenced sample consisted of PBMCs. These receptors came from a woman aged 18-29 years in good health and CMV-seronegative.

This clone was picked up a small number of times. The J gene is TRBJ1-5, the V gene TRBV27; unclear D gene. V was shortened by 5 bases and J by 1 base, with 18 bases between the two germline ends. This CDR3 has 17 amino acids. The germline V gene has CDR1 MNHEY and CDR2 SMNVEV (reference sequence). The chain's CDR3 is CASSERTNNPSNQPQHF. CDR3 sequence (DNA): TGTGCCAGCAGTGAACGGACGAACAACCCGAGCAATCAGCCCCAGCATTTT.

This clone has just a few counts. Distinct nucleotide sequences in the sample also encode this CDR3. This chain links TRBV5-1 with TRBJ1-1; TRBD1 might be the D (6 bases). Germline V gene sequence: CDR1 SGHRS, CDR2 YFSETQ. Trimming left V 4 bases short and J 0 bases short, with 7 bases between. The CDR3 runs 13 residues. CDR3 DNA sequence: TGCGCCAGCAGCAACAGGGTGAACACTGAAGCTTTCTTT. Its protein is CASSNRVNTEAFF.

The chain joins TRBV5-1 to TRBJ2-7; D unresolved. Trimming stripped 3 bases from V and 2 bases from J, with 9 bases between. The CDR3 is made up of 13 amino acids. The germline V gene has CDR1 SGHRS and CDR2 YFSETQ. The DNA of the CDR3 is TGCGCCAGCAGCTACCAAGGAACCTACGAGCAGTACTTC. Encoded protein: CASSYQGTYEQYF.

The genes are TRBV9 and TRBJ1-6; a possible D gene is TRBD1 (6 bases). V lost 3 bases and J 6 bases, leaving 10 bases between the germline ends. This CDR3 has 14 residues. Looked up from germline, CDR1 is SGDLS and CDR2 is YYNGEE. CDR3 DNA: TGTGCCAGCAGCGAGGGACACTCTAATTCACCCCTCCACTTT. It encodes CASSEGHSNSPLHF.

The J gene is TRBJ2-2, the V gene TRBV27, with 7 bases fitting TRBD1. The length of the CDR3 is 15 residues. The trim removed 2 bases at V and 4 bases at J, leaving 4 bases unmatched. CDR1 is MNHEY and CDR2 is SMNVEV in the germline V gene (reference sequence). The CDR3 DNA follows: TGTGCCAGCAGTTTAAAGGGGGCCATCACCGGGGAGCTGTTTTTT. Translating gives CASSLKGAITGELFF.

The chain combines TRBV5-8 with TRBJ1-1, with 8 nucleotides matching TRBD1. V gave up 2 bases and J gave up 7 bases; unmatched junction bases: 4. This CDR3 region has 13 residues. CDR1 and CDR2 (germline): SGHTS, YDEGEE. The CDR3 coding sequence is TGTGCCAGCAGCTTCTACGGACAGGGTGAAGCTTTCTTT. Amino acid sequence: CASSFYGQGEAFF.

The CDR3 loop is CASSFRKRESYEQYF. CDR3 bases: TGTGCCAGCAGCTTTCGAAAGAGGGAGTCCTACGAGCAGTACTTC. The chain combines TRBV11-2 with TRBJ2-7, with D possibly TRBD2 on 5 matching bases. Germline V gives CDR1 SGHAT, CDR2 FQNNGV. This CDR3 contains 15 residues. V lost 3 bases and J 1 base, leaving 13 bases between the germline ends.

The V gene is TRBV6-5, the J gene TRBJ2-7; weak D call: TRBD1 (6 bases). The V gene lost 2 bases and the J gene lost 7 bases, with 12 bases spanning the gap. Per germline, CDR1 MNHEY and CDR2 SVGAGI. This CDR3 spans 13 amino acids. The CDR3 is CASSYDTGFEQYF. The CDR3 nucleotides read TGTGCCAGCAGTTACGACACAGGGTTTGAGCAGTACTTC.

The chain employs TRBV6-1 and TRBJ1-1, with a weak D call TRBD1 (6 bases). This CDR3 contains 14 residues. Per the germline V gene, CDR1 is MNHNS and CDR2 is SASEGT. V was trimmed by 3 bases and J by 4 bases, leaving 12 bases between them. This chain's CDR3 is CASSDMGGPTEAFF. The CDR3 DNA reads TGTGCCAGCAGTGATATGGGGGGGCCCACTGAAGCTTTCTTT.

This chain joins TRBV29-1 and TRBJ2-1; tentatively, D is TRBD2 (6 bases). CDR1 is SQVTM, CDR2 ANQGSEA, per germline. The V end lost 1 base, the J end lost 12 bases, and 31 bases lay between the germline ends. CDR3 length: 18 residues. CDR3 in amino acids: CSVEAGSSGGFTMMGQFF. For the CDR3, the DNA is TGCAGCGTTGAAGCGGGTAGTTCTGGGGGGTTTACAATGATGGGGCAGTTCTTC.

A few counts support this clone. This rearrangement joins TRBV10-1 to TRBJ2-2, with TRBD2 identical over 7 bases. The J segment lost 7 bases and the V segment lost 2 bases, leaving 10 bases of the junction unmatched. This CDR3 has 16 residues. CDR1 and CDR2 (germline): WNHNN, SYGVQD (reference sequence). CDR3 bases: TGCGCCAGCAGTGAGAGGCGCGGGAGAGTAATCGGGGAGCTGTTTTTT. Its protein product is CASSERRGRVIGELFF.

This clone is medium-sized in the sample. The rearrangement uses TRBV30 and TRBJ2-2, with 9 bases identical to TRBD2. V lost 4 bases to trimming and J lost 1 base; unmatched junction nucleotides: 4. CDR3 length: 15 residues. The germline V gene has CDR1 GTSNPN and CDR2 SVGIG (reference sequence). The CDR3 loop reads CAWTKAGGNTGELFF. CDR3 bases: TGTGCCTGGACCAAAGCGGGAGGGAACACCGGGGAGCTGTTTTTT.

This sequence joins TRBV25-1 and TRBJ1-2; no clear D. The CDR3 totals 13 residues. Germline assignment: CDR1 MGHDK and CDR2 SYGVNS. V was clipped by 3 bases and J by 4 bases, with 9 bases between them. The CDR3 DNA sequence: TGTGCCAGCAGTGAGGAGGCCGGCTATGGCTACACCTTC. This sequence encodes CASSEEAGYGYTF.

This chain's CDR3 is CASRPQGRVGNQPQHF. CDR3 sequence (DNA): TGTGCCAGCAGACCACAGGGCCGGGTAGGTAATCAGCCCCAGCATTTT. The chain uses TRBV27 and TRBJ1-5; D perhaps matches TRBD1 (6 bases). The germline V and J ends were trimmed by 6 bases and 4 bases, with 19 bases remaining between them. The CDR3 spans 16 residues. Germline CDR1 reads MNHEY; CDR2 reads SMNVEV (reference sequence).

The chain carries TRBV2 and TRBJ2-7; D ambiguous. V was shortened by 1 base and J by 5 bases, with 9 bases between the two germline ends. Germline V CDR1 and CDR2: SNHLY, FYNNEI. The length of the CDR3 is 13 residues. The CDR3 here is CASSEGPKNEQYF. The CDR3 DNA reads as TGTGCCAGCAGTGAAGGGCCCAAGAACGAGCAGTACTTC.

This chain's CDR3 is CASSSTGERTGELFF. CDR3 bases: TGTGCCAGCAGCTCGACAGGGGAGAGGACCGGGGAGCTGTTTTTT. The V gene is TRBV13, the J gene TRBJ2-2; 8 nucleotides agree with TRBD1. Germline V gene sequence: CDR1 PRHDT, CDR2 FYEKMQ (reference sequence). The CDR3 covers 15 residues. V lost 4 bases, J lost 5 bases, and 6 bases stayed unmatched. The whole variable domain, remainder taken from reference TRBV13 and TRBJ2-2, is AAGVIQSPRHLIKEKRETATLKCYPIPRHDTVYWYQQGPGQDPQFLISFYEKMQSDKGSIPDRFSAQQFSDYHSELNMSSLELGDSALYFCASSSTGERTGELFFGEGSRLTVL.

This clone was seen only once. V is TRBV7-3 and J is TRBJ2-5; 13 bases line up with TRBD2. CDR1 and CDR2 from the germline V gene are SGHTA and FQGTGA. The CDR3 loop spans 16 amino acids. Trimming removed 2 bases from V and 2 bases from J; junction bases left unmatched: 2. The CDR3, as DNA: TGTGCCAGCAGCTTAGGGACTAGCGGGGCACAAGAGACCCAGTACTTC. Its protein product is CASSLGTSGAQETQYF.

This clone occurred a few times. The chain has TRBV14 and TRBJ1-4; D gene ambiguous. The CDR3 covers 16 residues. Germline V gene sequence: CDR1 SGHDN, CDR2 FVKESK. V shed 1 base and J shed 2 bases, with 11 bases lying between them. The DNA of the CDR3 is TGTGCCAGCAGCCAAGGAGGGCCCGGGACTAATGAAAAACTGTTTTTT. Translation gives CASSQGGPGTNEKLFF.